Listed below are T cell receptor beta chains from one sample, sequenced in a study of cytotoxic CD8 clonotypes in ibrutinib-treated CLL. Clones were sequenced by immunoSEQ multiplex PCR, and TCRdb holds only the in-frame ones, with some missing. The table lists tens of thousands of clones, about 70% of them singletons. This sample comprised PBMCs, obtained after 12 months of ibrutinib treatment. These receptors were obtained from a human donor with chronic lymphocytic leukemia. Each CDR3 is given with its conserved first and last residue. D genes are given only for firm matches. Size is omitted from some rows. Given values are once, few, many or a class for expanded clones.

>-|TRBV9|-|14|TRBJ1-4
TGTGCCAGCAGCGTAGGGGGGAAGGATGAAAAACTGTTTTTT
CASSVGGKDEKLFF
>-|TRBV10-3|TRBD2|15|TRBJ2-3
TGTGCCATCAGTGAAAGGCGGGGGGGCACAGATACGCAGTATTTT
CAISERRGGTDTQYF
>-|TRBV18|-|15|TRBJ2-7
TGTGCCAGCTCACCGGCCGAAGGTAGCTCCTACGAGCAGTACTTC
CASSPAEGSSYEQYF
>few|TRBV2|-|13|TRBJ1-5
TGTGCCAGCAAGGGGACGGGGAATCAGCCCCAGCATTTT
CASKGTGNQPQHF
>medium-sized|TRBV6-4|TRBD2|13|TRBJ2-3
TGTGCCAGCAGTAGCGGGGGGGCAGATACGCAGTATTTT
CASSSGGADTQYF
>-|TRBV28|-|13|TRBJ2-2
TGTGCCACGGAGGGGGCGAACACCGGGGAGCTGTTTTTT
CATEGANTGELFF
>-|TRBV19|-|16|TRBJ1-6
TGTGCCAGTAGTATAGAGTGGAGGAAAGGTAATTCACCCCTCCACTTT
CASSIEWRKGNSPLHF
>-|TRBV9|-|15|TRBJ2-3
TGTGCCAGCAGCGACAGGGTACAGGGAACAGATACGCAGTATTTT
CASSDRVQGTDTQYF
>few|TRBV7-8|-|13|TRBJ1-5
TGTGCCAGCAGCTTAGCGAGCTGGGAGCCCCAGCATTTT
CASSLASWEPQHF
>-|TRBV10-2|-|14|TRBJ1-2
TGCGCCAGCAGTGAGTCCATTGGGGGCGTCGGCTACACCTTC
CASSESIGGVGYTF
>few|TRBV5-8|-|12|TRBJ2-7
TGTGCCAGCAGCCTGGACAACGGCGAGCAGTACTTC
CASSLDNGEQYF
>few|TRBV7-8|-|13|TRBJ1-1
TGTGCCAGCAGTTCTACTACGGACACTGAAGCTTTCTTT
CASSSTTDTEAFF
>-|TRBV7-2|-|16|TRBJ2-7
TGTGCCAGCAGCGACGTCTACTCCCTAAGCTCCTACGAGCAGTACTTC
CASSDVYSLSSYEQYF
>medium-sized|TRBV11-3|-|13|TRBJ2-2
TGTGCCAGCAGCTTAATTGGCACCGGGGAGCTGTTTTTT
CASSLIGTGELFF
>-|TRBV7-9|-|13|TRBJ1-1
TGTGCCAGCAGCCTAAGTGGTGACACTGAAGCTTTCTTT
CASSLSGDTEAFF
>-|TRBV9|-|12|TRBJ2-5
TGTGCCAGCAGCCGGGACCAAGAGACCCAGTACTTC
CASSRDQETQYF
>-|TRBV12-5|-|12|TRBJ1-2
TGTGCTAGTGCCTCGACTAACTATGGCTACACCTTC
CASASTNYGYTF
>few|TRBV28|TRBD1|15|TRBJ2-7
TGTGCCAGCAGCCGAGACAGGGTAGCATCCTACGAGCAGTACTTC
CASSRDRVASYEQYF
>once|TRBV6-4|-|14|TRBJ2-2
TGTGCCAGCAGTAGGACCGCGAACACCGGGGAGCTGTTTTTT
CASSRTANTGELFF
>-|TRBV9|TRBD2|15|TRBJ2-2
TGTGCCAGCAGCTACAGCGGGATCAACACCGGGGAGCTGTTTTTT
CASSYSGINTGELFF
>-|TRBV29-1|-|14|TRBJ2-3
TGCAGCGTTGAGGGCCCACAGGGAACAGATACGCAGTATTTT
CSVEGPQGTDTQYF
>once|TRBV5-1|-|13|TRBJ1-1
TGCGCCACGGGAAGGGGTGGTGACACTGAAGCTTTCTTT
CATGRGGDTEAFF
>-|TRBV19|TRBD1|15|TRBJ1-2
TGTGCCAGTACACATACAGGGGGGCCAGGCCATGGCTACACCTTC
CASTHTGGPGHGYTF
>-|TRBV19|-|13|TRBJ1-1
TGTGCCAGTAGTAACGGGGGTTTAACTGAAGCTTTCTTT
CASSNGGLTEAFF
>-|TRBV5-1|TRBD2|13|TRBJ2-3
TGCGCCAGCAGCGTCGGCGGGGGTGATACGCAGTATTTT
CASSVGGGDTQYF
>-|TRBV10-1|-|13|TRBJ2-5
TGCGCCAGCTCGGCTCAGCAGGAAGAGACCCAGTACTTC
CASSAQQEETQYF
>-|TRBV30|-|11|TRBJ1-2
TGTGCCTGGAGTCTACAAGTTATCTACACCTTC
CAWSLQVIYTF
>-|TRBV5-1|-|15|TRBJ2-2
TGCGCCAGCGGCATCGAGTTAGGAGGATCCGGGGAGCTGTTTTTT
CASGIELGGSGELFF
>few|TRBV6-5|-|13|TRBJ2-2
TGTGCCAGCAGTTGGAGGGTGATCGGGGAGCTGTTTTTT
CASSWRVIGELFF
>-|TRBV6-1|-|15|TRBJ1-1
TGTGCCAGCAGTGGTTCCAGGGAAGTGAACACTGAAGCTTTCTTT
CASSGSREVNTEAFF
>-|TRBV5-6|-|12|TRBJ1-2
TGTGCCAGCACATCCTCCGGGTTTGGCTACACCTTC
CASTSSGFGYTF
>few|TRBV15|-|12|TRBJ2-1
TGTGCCACCAGCTTCCTAGGCGATGAGCAGTTCTTC
CATSFLGDEQFF
>-|TRBV21-1|-|18|TRBJ1-3
TGTGCCAGCAGCAAATCAGGAGCTCCCGCGGACTCTGGAAACACCATATATTTT
CASSKSGAPADSGNTIYF
>few|TRBV30|TRBD1|13|TRBJ1-2
TGTGCCTGGGTACAGGGGGCGAACTATGGCTACACCTTC
CAWVQGANYGYTF
>-|TRBV19|-|14|TRBJ1-5
TGTGCCAGTAGTATAGGGGGGGCCTATCAGCCCCAGCATTTT
CASSIGGAYQPQHF
>-|TRBV5-5|-|14|TRBJ1-1
TGTGCCAGCAGCTCACGGCGGGTGAACACTGAAGCTTTCTTT
CASSSRRVNTEAFF
>-|TRBV4-1|-|15|TRBJ1-1
TGCGCCAGCAGCCAATCTGGACAGCTGAACACTGAAGCTTTCTTT
CASSQSGQLNTEAFF
>-|TRBV7-9|-|15|TRBJ2-2
TGTGCCAGCAGCTTGGGTACTGGGGTCACCGGGGAGCTGTTTTTT
CASSLGTGVTGELFF
>-|TRBV27|TRBD1|16|TRBJ1-5
TGTGCCAGCAGTCCTCGGACAGGGATTGAGTTTCAGCCCCAGCATTTT
CASSPRTGIEFQPQHF
>-|TRBV18|TRBD1|15|TRBJ2-7
TGTGCCAGCTCACCAACCCTAGACAGGGGGTACGAGCAGTACTTC
CASSPTLDRGYEQYF
>-|TRBV5-1|TRBD1|15|TRBJ1-6
TGCGCCAGCAGCTTAGACAGGGACGGAGCGTCACCCCTCCACTTT
CASSLDRDGASPLHF
>-|TRBV10-1|TRBD1|14|TRBJ2-7
TGCGCCAGCAGCGGGACAGGGTTCCCCTACGAGCAGTACTTC
CASSGTGFPYEQYF